This T cell receptor beta chain was found in a study of long-term antiretroviral therapy in people with HIV. The authors ran the immunoSEQ assay, v3.0, at survey level. This table comes from immunoSEQ multiplex PCR, and its TCRdb copy is limited to in-frame clones, with some not included. There are approximately 25,000 clones in the sample; over 90% occur only once, and under 10% lies in the top ten. The CDR3 has 16 residues. Germline CDR1 and CDR2: SGHTA and FQGTGA. The ends lost 5 bases at V and 7 bases at J; junction bases unmatched: 13. The gene calls are TRBV7-3 and TRBJ2-7, with 11 bases that match TRBD1. The source of this sequence is a woman between 40 and 50 years old with HIV. The sample consisted of unsorted PBMCs, taken 7.6 years after starting antiretroviral therapy. The CDR3 nucleotides are TGTGCCAGCAGCGCCCACCGGGACAGGGGGTTAAAAGAGCAGTACTTC. Translating it yields CASSAHRDRGLKEQYF.